This TCR beta chain came from a study of T cell responses to AZD1222 COVID-19 vaccine. Study results and limitations: Increases in Spike-specific TCR breadth and depth were seen after two AZD1222 doses. White British ancestry dominated among donors, who included more females, and clonal diversity was possibly underestimated. Repertoires in all cases were sampled only once the peak T cell response had passed.

Generated by immunoSEQ multiplex PCR, the TCRdb table keeps only in-frame clones and is missing some. Among about 120,000 clones listed, roughly 91% were seen once. A note on this clone: Its antigen remains unknown.

Analysis merged second doses at about 4 or about 12 weeks. The sequence came from an adult who received the AZD1222 COVID-19 vaccine. Sequenced material: peripheral blood, taken 28 days after the second AZD1222 dose.

CDR3 residues: CASRRQGANYGYTF. CDR3 DNA sequence: TGTGCCAGCAGGCGGCAGGGGGCGAACTATGGCTACACCTTC. V usage is TRBV28 and J usage is TRBJ1-2, with TRBD1 matching over 8 bases. The V gene end was trimmed by 6 bases and the J gene end by 2 bases; junction bases not matched to a gene: 5. The CDR3 has 14 residues. Looked up from germline, CDR1 is MDHEN and CDR2 is SYDVKM.